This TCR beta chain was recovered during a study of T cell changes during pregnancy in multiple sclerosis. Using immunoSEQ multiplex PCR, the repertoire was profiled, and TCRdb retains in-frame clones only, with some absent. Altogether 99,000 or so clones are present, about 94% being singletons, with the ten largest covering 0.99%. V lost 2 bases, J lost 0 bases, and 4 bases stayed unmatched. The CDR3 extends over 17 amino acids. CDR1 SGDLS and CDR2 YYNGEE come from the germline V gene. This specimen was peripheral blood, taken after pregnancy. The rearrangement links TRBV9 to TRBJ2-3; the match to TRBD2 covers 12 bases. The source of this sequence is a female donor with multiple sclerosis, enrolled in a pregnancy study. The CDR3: CASSVWTSGDSTDTQYF. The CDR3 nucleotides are TGTGCCAGCAGCGTTTGGACTAGCGGGGACAGCACAGATACGCAGTATTTT.